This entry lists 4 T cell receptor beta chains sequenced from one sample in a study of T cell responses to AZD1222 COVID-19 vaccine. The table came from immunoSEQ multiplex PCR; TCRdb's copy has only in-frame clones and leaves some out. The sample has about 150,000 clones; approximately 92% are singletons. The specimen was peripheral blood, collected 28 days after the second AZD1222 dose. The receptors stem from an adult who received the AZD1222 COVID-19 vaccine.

As DNA, the CDR3 is TGCGCCAGCAGCTCTGGGACTAGCGGGAGCTCCTACGAGCAGTACTTC. Encoded protein: CASSSGTSGSSYEQYF. The rearrangement joins TRBV5-1 to TRBJ2-7, with 14 bases identical to TRBD2. The length of the CDR3 is 16 residues. The germline V gene encodes CDR1 SGHRS and CDR2 YFSETQ. The V and J ends lost 3 bases and 0 bases, in that order; junction bases with no gene match: 2.

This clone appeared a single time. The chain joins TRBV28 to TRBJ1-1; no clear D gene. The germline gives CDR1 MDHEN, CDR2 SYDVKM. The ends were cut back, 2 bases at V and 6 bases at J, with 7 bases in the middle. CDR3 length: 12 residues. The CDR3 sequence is CASSLASPEAFF. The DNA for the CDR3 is TGTGCCAGCAGTTTAGCATCCCCTGAAGCTTTCTTT.

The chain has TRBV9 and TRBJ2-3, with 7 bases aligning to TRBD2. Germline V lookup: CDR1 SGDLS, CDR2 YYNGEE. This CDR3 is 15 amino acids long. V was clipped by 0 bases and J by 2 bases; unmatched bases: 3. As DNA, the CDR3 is TGTGCCAGCAGCGTAGGGGGACTAATCACAGATACGCAGTATTTT. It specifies CASSVGGLITDTQYF.

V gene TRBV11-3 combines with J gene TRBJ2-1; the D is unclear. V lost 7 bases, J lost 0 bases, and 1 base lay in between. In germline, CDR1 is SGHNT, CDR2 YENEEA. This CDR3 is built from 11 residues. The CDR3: CASTSYNEQFF. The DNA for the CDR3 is TGTGCCAGCACCTCCTACAATGAGCAGTTCTTC.